This TCR beta chain was found in a study of T-cell reconstitution after alpha-beta-depleted transplantation in children. The TCRbeta library incorporated unique molecular identifiers. One entry per CDR3 protein results from TCRdb running MiXCR on the PCR reads. The sample records some 840,000 distinct CDR3 sequences, 16% being singletons. Notes on the study in general: Several hundred graft clones that had expanded were reportedly the source of alpha-beta T cells about two months after transplant. There were some patients whose high TCRbeta diversity at day 60 came from surviving recipient T cells and thymic progenitors.

Germline V gives CDR1 SNHLY, CDR2 FYNNEI. Losses at the gene ends were 11 bases for V and 6 bases for J; bases not matched to a gene: 7. The CDR3 is 13 residues long. About this clonotype itself: Antigen unknown.

The input for sequencing was PBMCs, mostly from graft donor cells, taken 360 days after TCRalphabeta/CD19-depleted stem cell transplant. The chain employs TRBV2 and TRBJ2-1; 10 nucleotides agree with TRBD2. The receptor was isolated from a male patient under 18 who had a stem cell transplant for acute lymphoblastic leukemia, so the T cells may come from the graft donor. Here the CDR3 reads CASQREGPNEQFF. CDR3 sequence (DNA): TGTGCCTCCCAGCGGGAGGGCCCCAATGAGCAGTTCTTC.